This paragraph covers one T cell receptor (beta chain) sequence. Generated by immunoSEQ multiplex PCR, the TCRdb table keeps only in-frame clones and is missing some. The sample has 600,000 to 750,000 clones, 55% to 75% seen once; the top ten hold approximately 2%. The sample is drawn from a study of shared clonotypes between healthy human individuals. CDR3 length: 17 residues. Germline loops: CDR1 LNHDA, CDR2 SQIVND (reference sequence). J lost 0 bases, V lost 7 bases, and 10 bases had no gene match. Sequencing was carried out using memory CD4+ T cells sorted from blood. Specified subset: CD45RA-negative fraction. The V gene is TRBV19, the J gene TRBJ2-1, with TRBD2 matching 9 bases. The clonotype comes from a woman between 25 and 40 years old in good health. CDR3 in DNA: TGTGCCAGTACCCCGACTAGCGGACAGAGCTCCTACAATGAGCAGTTCTTC. Protein: CASTPTSGQSSYNEQFF. The whole variable domain, filled in from reference TRBV19 and TRBJ2-1, reads DGGITQSPKYLFRKEGQNVTLSCEQNLNHDAMYWYRQDPGQGLRLIYYSQIVNDFQKGDIAEGYSVSREKKESFPLTVTSAQKNPTAFYLCASTPTSGQSSYNEQFFGPGTRLTVL.